Presented here are 14 T cell receptor beta chains from one specimen sequenced in a study of OX40 agonist ivuxolimab in advanced cancers. Libraries were prepared by immunoSEQ multiplex PCR; TCRdb keeps only in-frame clonotypes and omits some of them. The sample contains 52,000 or so clones, 88% of which appear only once. Material: CD4+ or CD8+ T cells sorted from blood, obtained in a trial of the OX40 agonist ivuxolimab. The receptors come from an adult with an advanced solid tumor such as melanoma, head and neck, liver or kidney cancer.

The gene calls are TRBV7-9 and TRBJ2-1; 9 bases agree with TRBD1. CDR3 length: 15 amino acids. The V and J ends lost 5 bases and 7 bases, in that order; junction bases with no gene match: 9. Germline assignment: CDR1 SEHNR and CDR2 FQNEAQ (reference sequence). The DNA for the CDR3 is TGTGCCAGCAGCCCAACCGGGACAGGGAATAATGAGCAGTTCTTC. Amino acid sequence: CASSPTGTGNNEQFF.

As regards this clone: Other DNA sequences within the sample encode an identical CDR3. The rearrangement joins TRBV19 to TRBJ2-3; D unclear. Germline values: CDR1 LNHDA, CDR2 SQIVND (reference sequence). The length of the CDR3 is 13 residues. Trimming removed 3 bases from V and 2 bases from J, with 6 bases in between. In nucleotides, the CDR3 is TGTGCCAGTAGTATCCAAGTCACAGATACGCAGTATTTT. The encoded protein is CASSIQVTDTQYF.

V is TRBV28 and J is TRBJ1-5; no clear D. CDR1 MDHEN and CDR2 SYDVKM come from the germline V gene. CDR3 length: 14 residues. Trimming pared 6 bases from V and 6 bases from J, leaving 15 bases between. The CDR3 DNA reads TGTGCCAGCAGCCCAGGAGGGTGGAGTCAGCCCCAGCATTTT. This encodes CASSPGGWSQPQHF.

The chain couples TRBV2 to TRBJ2-1; the D gene could be TRBD1 or TRBD2 (6 bases each). V lost 6 bases, J lost 8 bases, and 17 bases lay in between. CDR3 length equals 14 residues. Germline CDR1 SNHLY, CDR2 FYNNEI. CDR3 nucleotides: TGTGCCAGCAGGGGAAGGGGGGCCGGGGATGAGCAGTTCTTC. Translation gives CASRGRGAGDEQFF.

This clone has just one count. CDR3 in amino acids: CASSLPSGSSGANVLTF. The CDR3, as DNA: TGTGCCAGCTCACTCCCATCAGGGAGCTCTGGGGCCAACGTCCTGACTTTC. The genes are TRBV18 and TRBJ2-6; perhaps D is TRBD1 or TRBD2 (5 bases each). The CDR3 loop spans 17 amino acids. Germline V CDR1 and CDR2: KGHSH, LQKENI. V was clipped by 4 bases and J by 0 bases, with 13 bases between them.

The chain links TRBV11-2 to TRBJ2-7; 11 bases map to TRBD1. The CDR3 sequence is 14 residues long. Germline V lookup: CDR1 SGHAT, CDR2 FQNNGV. Germline trimming cut 3 bases from V and 5 bases from J; bases unmatched to any gene: 3. The CDR3 protein is CASSFGTGGNEQYF. The DNA for the CDR3 is TGTGCCAGCAGCTTCGGGACAGGGGGGAACGAGCAGTACTTC.

The chain uses TRBV13 and TRBJ2-2; perhaps TRBD2 as D (5 bases). Per the germline V gene, CDR1 is PRHDT and CDR2 is FYEKMQ (reference sequence). The CDR3 is made up of 14 amino acids. V lost 5 bases and J lost 4, with 11 bases in between. DNA of the CDR3: TGTGCCAGCAGCGACCTACTAGTCACCGGGGAGCTGTTTTTT. It specifies CASSDLLVTGELFF. The variable domain in full, with the rest retrieved from reference TRBV13 and TRBJ2-2, is AAGVIQSPRHLIKEKRETATLKCYPIPRHDTVYWYQQGPGQDPQFLISFYEKMQSDKGSIPDRFSAQQFSDYHSELNMSSLELGDSALYFCASSDLLVTGELFFGEGSRLTVL.

The sample holds one count of this clone. This sequence joins TRBV18 and TRBJ2-1, with D perhaps assigned TRBD1 or TRBD2 (5 bases each). Germline CDR1 and CDR2: KGHSH and LQKENI. Deletions cut 0 bases from V and 10 bases from J, with 16 bases between. This CDR3 comprises 15 residues. CDR3 residues: CASSPPGPYLEEQFF. In DNA, the CDR3 is TGTGCCAGCTCACCACCGGGACCCTATTTGGAGGAGCAGTTCTTC.

The chain joins TRBV10-3 to TRBJ2-7, with 9 bases lining up with TRBD1. CDR3 length equals 15 residues. V lost 10 bases and J lost 6; bases outside the gene matches: 16. Per the germline V gene, CDR1 is ENHRY and CDR2 is SYGVKD. The DNA for the CDR3 is TGTGCCACACAGGGGGGTAGGACAGGGGTTACCGAGCAGTACTTC. It specifies CATQGGRTGVTEQYF.

This clone was detected once. The chain is built from TRBV29-1 and TRBJ2-7, with a possible D match to TRBD1 (6 bases). CDR3 length equals 14 residues. With 4 bases removed from V and 4 bases from J, the gap between germline ends came to 17 bases. The germline V gene encodes CDR1 SQVTM and CDR2 ANQGSEA. The CDR3 is CSVGRGPPLYEQYF. The CDR3 DNA reads TGCAGCGTTGGCAGGGGCCCGCCTCTATACGAGCAGTACTTC.

The chain links TRBV18 to TRBJ2-7; 10 bases align to TRBD2. J was trimmed by 0 bases and V by 3 bases; bases with no gene match: 5. Germline V CDR1 and CDR2: KGHSH, LQKENI. The CDR3 is 16 amino acids. CDR3 sequence: CASSPTGTSVSYEQYF. The CDR3 nucleotides are TGTGCCAGCTCACCGACCGGGACTAGCGTCTCCTACGAGCAGTACTTC.

The rearrangement uses TRBV10-3 and TRBJ2-1, with 8 positions matching TRBD2. V gave up 4 bases and J gave up 0 bases; unmatched junction bases: 8. Germline assignment: CDR1 ENHRY and CDR2 SYGVKD. This CDR3 is 17 amino acids long. The CDR3 DNA is TGTGCCATCAGTGGTGCGGGGGGCCTGAGCTCCTACAATGAGCAGTTCTTC. Translation: CAISGAGGLSSYNEQFF.

This clone occurred once. The rearrangement joins TRBV5-1 to TRBJ1-3; D is undetermined. The CDR3 consists of 16 residues. The germline CDR1 and CDR2 sequences are SGHRS and YFSETQ. V shed 0 bases and J shed 0 bases, with 10 bases lying between them. CDR3 nucleotide sequence: TGCGCCAGCAGCTTGGGGTCGGGTTTCTCTGGAAACACCATATATTTT. It specifies CASSLGSGFSGNTIYF.

The J gene is TRBJ1-4, the V gene TRBV4-1, with D uncertain. This CDR3 has 15 amino acids. The germline V gene encodes CDR1 MGHRA and CDR2 YSYEKL. Trimming stripped 1 base from V and 7 bases from J, with 13 bases between. The CDR3 reads CASSQGSRVIEKLFF. The CDR3 DNA reads TGCGCCAGCAGCCAAGGATCAAGGGTTATTGAAAAACTGTTTTTT.